Detailed here is one T cell receptor (beta chain). Antigen unknown. The data belong to a study of shared clonotypes between healthy human individuals. Broader study findings: Clonotypes which were not shared had lower generation probabilities than clonotypes that all four donors shared.

Positive CCR7 selection of CD45RO-negative cells yielded the naive CD8 cells, and terminally differentiated effector memory CD45RA+ cells were excluded. HIV-negative, healthy adults without recent acute infections or vaccinations were the donors. All donors were Caucasian adults living in Nashville, Tennessee. CDR3 size: 14 residues. Trimming removed 5 bases at V and 0 bases at J, with 7 bases between. The germline V gene encodes CDR1 SEHNR and CDR2 FQNEAQ (reference sequence). Per the study methods: ImmunoSEQ only sent back junction sequences with no quality scores, so filtering was done differently. Generated by immunoSEQ multiplex PCR, the TCRdb table keeps only in-frame clones and is missing some. V and J calls plus clone size are reproduced from that table; the DNA served to infer D and trimming. The sample includes millions of clones, around 96% of them seen just once.

The genes are TRBV7-9 and TRBJ1-4; D is uncertain. This clonotype was sampled from a man younger than 30 in good health. Sequencing was done on a sample of naive CD8+ T cells sorted from blood. CDR3: CASSPTTTNEKLFF. In DNA, the CDR3 is TGTGCCAGCAGCCCTACTACAACTAATGAAAAACTGTTTTTT.